The clone carrying this T cell receptor beta chain was picked up many times. The antigen remains unidentified. The template was RNA from unsorted bulk tissue. The source of the sample is a study of tumor and adjacent non-tumor tissue in lung cancer. Turning to the study itself: There were 12 adenocarcinoma, a couple of squamous cell carcinoma and 1 small cell lung cancer cases. The study, taken as a whole, reports: Tumor tissue had significantly higher TCR diversity than normal lung.

This CDR3 has 16 residues. Germline-derived CDR1 and CDR2 are LGHNA and YNFKEQ. Losses at the gene ends were 1 base for V and 5 bases for J; bases not matched to a gene: 9. A modified ARM-PCR protocol with three rounds of nested PCR amplified TCRbeta. TCRdb reprocessed the multiplex PCR reads via MiXCR and lists one record per CDR3 protein. The table records some 77,000 distinct CDR3 sequences, about two thirds of them present only once. This sequence joins TRBV4-2 and TRBJ2-5; 8 bases align to TRBD2. The clonotype comes from a woman aged 70 to 79 with non-small cell lung cancer. Sequencing was performed on lung tumor tissue. Written as DNA, the CDR3 is TGTGCCAGCAGCCAAGGGGGGACTAGTTCTATGGAGACCCAGTACTTC. This gives the protein CASSQGGTSSMETQYF.